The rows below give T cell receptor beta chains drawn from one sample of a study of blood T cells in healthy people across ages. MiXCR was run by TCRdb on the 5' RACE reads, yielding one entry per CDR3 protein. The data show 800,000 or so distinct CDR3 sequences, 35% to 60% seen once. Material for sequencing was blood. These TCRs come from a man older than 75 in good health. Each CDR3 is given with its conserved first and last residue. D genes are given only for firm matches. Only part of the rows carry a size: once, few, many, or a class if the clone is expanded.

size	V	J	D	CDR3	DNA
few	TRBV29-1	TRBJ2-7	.	CSVVTMLTGHEQYF	TGCAGCGTTGTCACGATGCTAACAGGGCACGAGCAGTACTTC
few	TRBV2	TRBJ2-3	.	CASSEAGPTDTQYF	TGTGCCAGCAGTGAAGCGGGGCCCACAGATACGCAGTATTTT
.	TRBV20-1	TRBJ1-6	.	CGSSPGRRSPLHF	TGCGGTTCTTCGCCGGGACGAAGGTCACCCCTCCACTTT
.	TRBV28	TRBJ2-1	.	CASSFGHNEQFF	TGTGCCAGCAGTTTCGGACACAATGAGCAGTTCTTC
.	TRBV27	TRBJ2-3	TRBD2	CASSLQAGGPTDTQYF	TGTGCCAGCAGTTTACAGGCGGGAGGGCCGACAGATACGCAGTATTTT
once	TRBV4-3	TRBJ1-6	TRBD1	CASSPGTGYNSPLHF	TGCGCCAGCAGCCCCGGGACAGGGTATAATTCACCCCTCCACTTT
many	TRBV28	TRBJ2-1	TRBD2	CASSFRLAGVHNEQFF	TGTGCCAGCAGCTTCCGACTAGCGGGAGTCCACAATGAGCAGTTCTTC
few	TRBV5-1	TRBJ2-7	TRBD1	CASSQPGQGTEQYF	TGCGCCAGCAGCCAACCGGGACAGGGCACCGAGCAGTACTTC
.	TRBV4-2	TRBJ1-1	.	CASTPSRGRGTEAFF	TGTGCCAGCACCCCTTCAAGGGGGAGGGGCACTGAAGCTTTCTTT
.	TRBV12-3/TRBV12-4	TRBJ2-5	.	CASTRQIHNEQYF	TGTGCCAGCACCCGGCAGATACACAATGAGCAGTACTTC
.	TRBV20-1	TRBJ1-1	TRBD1	CSAGRQGGTEAFF	TGCAGTGCTGGAAGACAGGGGGGCACTGAAGCTTTCTTT
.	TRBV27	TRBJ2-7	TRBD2	CASSPWASGRTYEQYF	TGTGCCAGCAGTCCATGGGCTAGCGGGAGGACCTACGAGCAGTACTTC
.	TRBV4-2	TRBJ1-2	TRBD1	CASSQDEDRVLYGYTF	TGTGCCAGCAGCCAAGATGAGGACAGGGTCCTTTATGGCTACACCTTC
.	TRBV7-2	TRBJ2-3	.	CASSQHRTDTQYF	TGTGCCAGCAGCCAACACAGGACAGATACGCAGTATTTT
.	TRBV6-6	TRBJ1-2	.	CASSYDGRASGYGYTF	TGTGCCAGCAGTTACGATGGCAGGGCTTCAGGCTATGGCTACACCTTC
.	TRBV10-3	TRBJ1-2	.	CAISESGGAGYGYTF	TGTGCCATCAGTGAGTCGGGAGGAGCGGGCTATGGCTACACCTTC
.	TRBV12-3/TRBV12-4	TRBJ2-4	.	CASSSGGQLKNIQYF	TGTGCCAGCAGTTCCGGGGGACAGCTCAAAAACATTCAGTACTTC
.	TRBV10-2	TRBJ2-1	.	CASGSQGFYNEQFF	TGCGCCAGCGGGTCCCAGGGCTTCTACAATGAGCAGTTCTTC
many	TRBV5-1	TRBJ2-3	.	CASSLGSQPDTQYF	TGCGCCAGCAGCTTGGGATCCCAACCAGATACGCAGTATTTT
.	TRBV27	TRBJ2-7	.	CAGSLYQGWSEQYF	TGTGCCGGCAGTTTATACCAGGGGTGGTCCGAGCAGTACTTC
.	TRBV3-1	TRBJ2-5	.	CASSQDLRVPQETQYF	TGTGCCAGCAGCCAAGATTTAAGGGTCCCCCAAGAGACCCAGTACTTC
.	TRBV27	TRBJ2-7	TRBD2	CAGRGEGHRSYEQYF	TGTGCCGGGAGGGGAGAAGGACACCGCTCCTACGAGCAGTACTTC
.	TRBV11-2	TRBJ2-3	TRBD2	CASGRTSSRSDTQYF	TGTGCCAGCGGACGGACTAGCTCACGTTCGGATACGCAGTATTTT
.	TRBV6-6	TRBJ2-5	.	CASIHYPDSLGETQYF	TGTGCCAGCATTCACTACCCGGACAGCCTCGGAGAGACCCAGTACTTC
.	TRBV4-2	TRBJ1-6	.	CASSQELRPNRSPLHF	TGTGCCAGCAGCCAAGAATTGCGGCCGAATAGATCACCCCTCCACTTT
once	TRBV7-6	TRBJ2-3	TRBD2	CASSKTSGRGPDTQYF	TGTGCCAGCAGCAAGACTAGCGGGAGGGGGCCCGATACGCAGTATTTT
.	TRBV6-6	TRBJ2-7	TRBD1	CASSPPRDRGYEQYF	TGTGCCAGCAGTCCCCCCCGGGACAGGGGCTACGAGCAGTACTTC
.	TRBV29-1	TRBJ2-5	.	CSVGQGLGETQYF	TGCAGCGTTGGTCAGGGGTTGGGGGAGACCCAGTACTTC
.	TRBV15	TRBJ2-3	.	CATSRDARGADTQYF	TGTGCCACCAGCAGAGATGCCAGGGGTGCAGATACGCAGTATTTT
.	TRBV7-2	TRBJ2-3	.	CASSSTGCDTQYF	TGTGCCAGCAGCTCAACGGGATGCGATACGCAGTATTTT
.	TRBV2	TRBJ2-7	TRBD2	CASSAWLAGGNYEQYF	TGTGCCAGCAGTGCTTGGCTAGCGGGAGGTAACTACGAGCAGTACTTC
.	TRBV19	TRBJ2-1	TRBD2	CASRFSGRNEQFF	TGTGCCAGTAGGTTTAGCGGGAGGAATGAGCAGTTCTTC
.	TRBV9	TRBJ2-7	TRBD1	CASSVTGTDTYEQYF	TGTGCCAGCAGCGTTACCGGGACAGACACCTACGAGCAGTACTTC